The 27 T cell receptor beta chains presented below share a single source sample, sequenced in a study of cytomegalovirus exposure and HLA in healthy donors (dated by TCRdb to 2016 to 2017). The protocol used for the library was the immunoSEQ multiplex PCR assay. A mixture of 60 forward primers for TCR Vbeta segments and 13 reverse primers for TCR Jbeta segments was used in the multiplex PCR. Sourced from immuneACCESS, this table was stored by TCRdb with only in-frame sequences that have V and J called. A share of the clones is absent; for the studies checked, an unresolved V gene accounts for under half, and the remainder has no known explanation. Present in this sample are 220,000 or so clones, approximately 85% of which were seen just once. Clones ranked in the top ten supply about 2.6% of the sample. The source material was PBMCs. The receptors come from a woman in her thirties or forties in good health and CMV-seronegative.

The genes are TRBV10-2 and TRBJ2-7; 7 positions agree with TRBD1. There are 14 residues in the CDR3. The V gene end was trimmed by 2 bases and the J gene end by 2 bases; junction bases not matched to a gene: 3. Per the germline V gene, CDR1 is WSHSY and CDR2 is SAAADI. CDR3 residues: CASSEGTATYEQYF. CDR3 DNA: TGCGCCAGCAGTGAGGGGACAGCAACCTACGAGCAGTACTTC.

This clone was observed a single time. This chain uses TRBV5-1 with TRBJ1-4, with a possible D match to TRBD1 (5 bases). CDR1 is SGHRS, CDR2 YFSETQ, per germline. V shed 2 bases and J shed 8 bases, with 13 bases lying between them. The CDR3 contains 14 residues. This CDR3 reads CASSLQVSDEKLFF. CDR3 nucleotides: TGCGCCAGCAGCTTACAGGTCTCGGACGAAAAACTGTTTTTT.

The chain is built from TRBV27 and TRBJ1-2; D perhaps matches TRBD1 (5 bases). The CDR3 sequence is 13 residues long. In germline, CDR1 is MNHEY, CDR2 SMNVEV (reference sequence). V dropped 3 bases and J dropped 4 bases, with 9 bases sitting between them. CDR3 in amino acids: CASSFRGGYGYTF. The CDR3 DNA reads TGTGCCAGCAGTTTTAGGGGAGGCTATGGCTACACCTTC.

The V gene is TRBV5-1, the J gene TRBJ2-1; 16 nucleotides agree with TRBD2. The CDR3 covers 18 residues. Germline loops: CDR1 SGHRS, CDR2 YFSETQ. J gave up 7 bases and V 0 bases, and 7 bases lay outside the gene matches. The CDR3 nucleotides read TGCGCCAGCAGCTTGGGGGGATCGGGACTAGCGGGAGGGAATGAGCAGTTCTTC. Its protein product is CASSLGGSGLAGGNEQFF.

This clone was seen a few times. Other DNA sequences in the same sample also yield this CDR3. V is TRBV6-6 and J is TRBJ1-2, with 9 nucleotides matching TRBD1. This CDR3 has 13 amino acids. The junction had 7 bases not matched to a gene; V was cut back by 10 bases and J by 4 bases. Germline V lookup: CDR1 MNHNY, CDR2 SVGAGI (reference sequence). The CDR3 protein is CATSLTGGYGYTF. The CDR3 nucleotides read TGTGCCACCAGCCTGACAGGGGGCTATGGCTACACCTTC.

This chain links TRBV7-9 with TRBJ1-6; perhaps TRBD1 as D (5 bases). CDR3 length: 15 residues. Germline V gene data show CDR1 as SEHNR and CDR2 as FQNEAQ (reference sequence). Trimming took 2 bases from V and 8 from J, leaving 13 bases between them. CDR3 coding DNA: TGTGCCAGCAGCTTACCCCGGGGGACCGATTCACCCCTCCACTTT. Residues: CASSLPRGTDSPLHF.

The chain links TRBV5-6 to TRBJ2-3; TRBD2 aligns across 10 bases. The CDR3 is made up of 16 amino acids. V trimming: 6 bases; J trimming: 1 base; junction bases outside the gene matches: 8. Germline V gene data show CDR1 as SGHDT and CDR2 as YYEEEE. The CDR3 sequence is CASNPGTSVGTDTQYF. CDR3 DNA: TGTGCCAGCAACCCCGGGACTAGCGTTGGCACAGATACGCAGTATTTT.

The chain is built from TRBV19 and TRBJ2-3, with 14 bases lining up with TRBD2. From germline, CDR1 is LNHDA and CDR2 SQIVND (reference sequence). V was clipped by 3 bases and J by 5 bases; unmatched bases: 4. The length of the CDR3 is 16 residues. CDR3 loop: CASSMGLAGVGDTQYF. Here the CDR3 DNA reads TGTGCCAGTAGTATGGGACTAGCGGGAGTGGGAGATACGCAGTATTTT.

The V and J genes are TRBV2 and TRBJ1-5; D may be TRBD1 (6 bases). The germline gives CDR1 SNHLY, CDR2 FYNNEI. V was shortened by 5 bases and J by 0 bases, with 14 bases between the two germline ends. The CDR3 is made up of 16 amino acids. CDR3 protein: CASSKTGITSNQPQHF. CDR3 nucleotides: TGTGCCAGCAGTAAAACAGGGATCACTAGCAATCAGCCCCAGCATTTT.

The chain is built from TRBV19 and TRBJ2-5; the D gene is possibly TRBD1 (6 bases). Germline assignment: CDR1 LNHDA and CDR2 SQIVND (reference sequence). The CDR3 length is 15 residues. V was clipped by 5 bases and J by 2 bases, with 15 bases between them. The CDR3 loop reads CASSQGQAIQETQYF. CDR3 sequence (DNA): TGTGCCAGTAGTCAGGGACAAGCTATTCAAGAGACCCAGTACTTC.

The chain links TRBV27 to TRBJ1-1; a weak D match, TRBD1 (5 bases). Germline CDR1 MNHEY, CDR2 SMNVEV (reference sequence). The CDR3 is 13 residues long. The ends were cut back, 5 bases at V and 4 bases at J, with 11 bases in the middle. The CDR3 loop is CASSVRGPTEAFF. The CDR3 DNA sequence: TGTGCCAGCAGTGTAAGGGGTCCCACTGAAGCTTTCTTT.

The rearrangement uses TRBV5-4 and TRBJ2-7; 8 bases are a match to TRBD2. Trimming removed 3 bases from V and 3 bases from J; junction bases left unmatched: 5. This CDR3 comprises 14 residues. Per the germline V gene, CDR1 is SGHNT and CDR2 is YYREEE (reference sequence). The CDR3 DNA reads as TGTGCCAGCAGCTCCATTAGCGGGATCTACGAGCAGTACTTC. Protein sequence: CASSSISGIYEQYF.

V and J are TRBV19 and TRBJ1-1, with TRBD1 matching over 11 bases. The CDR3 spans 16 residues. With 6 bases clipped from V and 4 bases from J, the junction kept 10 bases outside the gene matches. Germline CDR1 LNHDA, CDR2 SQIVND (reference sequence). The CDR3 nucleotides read TGTGCCAGTAGATACCGGGACAGGGGGTTTAGCACTGAAGCTTTCTTT. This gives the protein CASRYRDRGFSTEAFF.

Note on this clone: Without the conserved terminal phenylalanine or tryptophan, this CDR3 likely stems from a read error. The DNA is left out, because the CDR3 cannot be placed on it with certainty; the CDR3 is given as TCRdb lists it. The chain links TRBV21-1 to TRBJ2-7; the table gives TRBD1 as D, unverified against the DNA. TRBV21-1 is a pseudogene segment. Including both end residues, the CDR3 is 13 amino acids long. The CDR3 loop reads CASSRTTTAGALL.

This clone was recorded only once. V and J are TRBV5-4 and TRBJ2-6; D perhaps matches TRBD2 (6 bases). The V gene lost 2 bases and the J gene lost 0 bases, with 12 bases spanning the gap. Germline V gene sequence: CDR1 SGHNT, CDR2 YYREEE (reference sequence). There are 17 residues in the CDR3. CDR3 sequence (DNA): TGTGCCAGCAGCTTACCTACGGGGGACTCTGGGGCCAACGTCCTGACTTTC. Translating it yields CASSLPTGDSGANVLTF.

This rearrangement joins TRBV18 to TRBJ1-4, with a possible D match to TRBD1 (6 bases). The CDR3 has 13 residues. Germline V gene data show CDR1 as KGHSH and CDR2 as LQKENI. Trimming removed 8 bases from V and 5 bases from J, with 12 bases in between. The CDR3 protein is CASVQGLNEKLFF. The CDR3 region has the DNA TGTGCCAGCGTCCAGGGGTTGAATGAAAAACTGTTTTTT.

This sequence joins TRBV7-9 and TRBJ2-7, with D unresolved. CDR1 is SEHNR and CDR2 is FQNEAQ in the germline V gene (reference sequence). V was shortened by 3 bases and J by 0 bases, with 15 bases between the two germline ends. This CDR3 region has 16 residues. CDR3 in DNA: TGTGCCAGCAGCTTTGTAGAACGGTCTACCTCCTACGAGCAGTACTTC. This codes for CASSFVERSTSYEQYF.

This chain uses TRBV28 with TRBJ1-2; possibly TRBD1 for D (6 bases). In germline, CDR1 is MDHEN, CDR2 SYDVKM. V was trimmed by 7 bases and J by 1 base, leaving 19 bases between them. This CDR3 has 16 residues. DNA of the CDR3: TGTGCCAGCACGATGGACAGCCCACTACTTAACTATGGCTACACCTTC. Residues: CASTMDSPLLNYGYTF.

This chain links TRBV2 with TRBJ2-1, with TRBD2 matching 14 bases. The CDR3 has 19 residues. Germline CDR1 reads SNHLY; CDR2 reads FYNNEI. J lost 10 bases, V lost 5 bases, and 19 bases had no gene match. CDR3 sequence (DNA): TGTGCCAGCAGTCCTCCCAGGACTAGCGGGAGGAGGGCCAAAAGAGAGCAGTTCTTC. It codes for CASSPPRTSGRRAKREQFF.

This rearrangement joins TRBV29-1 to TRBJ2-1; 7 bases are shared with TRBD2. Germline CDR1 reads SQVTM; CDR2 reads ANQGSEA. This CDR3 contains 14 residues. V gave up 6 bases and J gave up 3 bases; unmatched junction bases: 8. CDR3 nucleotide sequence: TGCAGCGTGAGGGATGGCGGGAGCTACAATGAGCAGTTCTTC. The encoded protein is CSVRDGGSYNEQFF.

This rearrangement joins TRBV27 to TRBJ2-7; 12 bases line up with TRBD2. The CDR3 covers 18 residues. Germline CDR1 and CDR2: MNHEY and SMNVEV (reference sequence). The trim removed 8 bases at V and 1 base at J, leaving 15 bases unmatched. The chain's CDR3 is CASSKLAGGSSMSYEQYF. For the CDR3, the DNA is TGTGCCAGCTCTAAACTAGCGGGAGGATCGAGTATGTCCTACGAGCAGTACTTC.

The CDR3 region has the DNA TGTGCCAGCGCCCCCGGGACAGGGTTCGGTATGGGTCAGCCCCAGCATTTT. Its translation is CASAPGTGFGMGQPQHF. The chain couples TRBV27 to TRBJ1-5, with 9 bases fitting TRBD1. The junction had 17 bases not matched to a gene; V was cut back by 8 bases and J by 6 bases. Germline V gene data show CDR1 as MNHEY and CDR2 as SMNVEV (reference sequence). The CDR3 runs to 17 residues.

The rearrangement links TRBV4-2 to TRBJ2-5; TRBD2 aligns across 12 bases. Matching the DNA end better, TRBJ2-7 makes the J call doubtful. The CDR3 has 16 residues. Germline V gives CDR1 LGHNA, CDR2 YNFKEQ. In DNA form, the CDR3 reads TGTGCCAGCAGCGACCTAGCGGGAGGGATTGTCAACGAGCAGTACTTC. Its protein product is CASSDLAGGIVNEQYF.

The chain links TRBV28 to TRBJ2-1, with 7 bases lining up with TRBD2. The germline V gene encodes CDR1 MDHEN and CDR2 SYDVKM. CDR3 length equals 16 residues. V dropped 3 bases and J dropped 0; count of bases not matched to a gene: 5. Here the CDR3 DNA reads TGTGCCAGCAGTTTTACCGGGAGGACCTCCTACAATGAGCAGTTCTTC. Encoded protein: CASSFTGRTSYNEQFF.

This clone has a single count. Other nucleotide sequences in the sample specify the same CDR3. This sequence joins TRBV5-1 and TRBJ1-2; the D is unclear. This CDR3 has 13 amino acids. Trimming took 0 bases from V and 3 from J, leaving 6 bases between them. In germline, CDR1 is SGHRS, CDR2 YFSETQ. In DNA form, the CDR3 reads TGCGCCAGCAGCTTGGATGGAGACTATGGCTACACCTTC. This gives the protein CASSLDGDYGYTF.

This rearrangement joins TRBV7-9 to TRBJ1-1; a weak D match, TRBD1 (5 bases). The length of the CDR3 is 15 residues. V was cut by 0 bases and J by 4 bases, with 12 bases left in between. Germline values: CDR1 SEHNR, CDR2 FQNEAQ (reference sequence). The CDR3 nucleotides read TGTGCCAGCAGCTTAGCAGGGGCGCAGTCCACTGAAGCTTTCTTT. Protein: CASSLAGAQSTEAFF.

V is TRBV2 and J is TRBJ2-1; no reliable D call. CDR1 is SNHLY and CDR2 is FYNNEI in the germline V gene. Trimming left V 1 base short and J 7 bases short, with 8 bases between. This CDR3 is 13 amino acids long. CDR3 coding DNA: TGTGCCAGCAGTGAAGGTTGGAGTAATGAGCAGTTCTTC. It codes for CASSEGWSNEQFF.